These 31 T cell receptor beta chains were all obtained from the same sample, sequenced in a study of blood T cell repertoires in COVID-19. TCRdb's copy holds only in-frame clones and misses some; the assay was immunoSEQ multiplex PCR. Found here are tens of thousands of clones, roughly 90% of them singletons; the top ten hold 3.5% to 4%. The sample comprised peripheral blood. These receptors were taken from a man aged 70-80 years with acute or convalescent COVID-19.

The chain combines TRBV30 with TRBJ1-6; 7 positions agree with TRBD1. Germline assignment: CDR1 GTSNPN and CDR2 SVGIG (reference sequence). This CDR3 is 16 amino acids long. With 0 bases clipped from V and 6 bases from J, the junction kept 8 bases outside the gene matches. CDR3 amino acids: CAWSVLGDRSNSPLHF. CDR3 bases: TGTGCCTGGAGTGTACTGGGGGACAGAAGTAATTCACCCCTCCACTTT.

At least ten counts were recorded for this clone. The chain employs TRBV5-1 and TRBJ2-7, with D perhaps TRBD1 (6 bases). The germline gives CDR1 SGHRS, CDR2 YFSETQ. The V end lost 0 bases, the J end lost 6 bases, and 13 bases lay between the germline ends. The length of the CDR3 is 14 residues. CDR3 protein: CASSLETARGEQYF. In nucleotides, the CDR3 is TGCGCCAGCAGCTTGGAGACCGCCAGGGGCGAGCAGTACTTC.

This chain joins TRBV7-2 and TRBJ1-2, with 10 bases identical to TRBD1. Trimming cost V 5 bases and J 8 bases; bases outside gene matches: 8. The CDR3 has 14 amino acids. Germline CDR1 is SGHTA and CDR2 is FQGNSA. CDR3 coding DNA: TGTGCCAGCAGCCCGAGGACAGGGGGTACCGGCTACACCTTC. This translates into CASSPRTGGTGYTF. The variable domain in full, with the rest retrieved from reference TRBV7-2 and TRBJ1-2, is GAGVSQSPSNKVTEKGKDVELRCDPISGHTALYWYRQSLGQGLEFLIYFQGNSAPDKSGLPSDRFSAERTGGSVSTLTIQRTQQEDSAVYLCASSPRTGGTGYTFGSGTRLTVV.

V usage is TRBV28 and J usage is TRBJ2-2; 9 positions match TRBD2. The J segment lost 2 bases and the V segment lost 6 bases, leaving 4 bases of the junction unmatched. The CDR3 covers 15 residues. CDR1 and CDR2 (germline): MDHEN, SYDVKM. The CDR3 sequence: CASRFSGGNTGELFF. CDR3 sequence (DNA): TGTGCCAGCAGGTTTAGCGGGGGTAACACCGGGGAGCTGTTTTTT. The variable domain in full, with the rest retrieved from reference TRBV28 and TRBJ2-2, is DVKVTQSSRYLVKRTGEKVFLECVQDMDHENMFWYRQDPGLGLRLIYFSYDVKMKEKGDIPEGYSVSREKKERFSLILESASTNQTSMYLCASRFSGGNTGELFFGEGSRLTVL.

V usage is TRBV7-3 and J usage is TRBJ2-5; 12 bases line up with TRBD2. After removal of 2 bases from V and 5 bases from J, the junction contained 3 bases not matched to a gene. This CDR3 is 15 amino acids long. From germline, CDR1 is SGHTA and CDR2 FQGTGA. CDR3 loop: CASSLAGTSGETQYF. CDR3 nucleotides: TGTGCCAGCAGCTTAGCCGGGACTAGCGGGGAGACCCAGTACTTC. The variable domain in full, completed from reference TRBV7-3 and TRBJ2-5, reads GAGVSQTPSNKVTEKGKYVELRCDPISGHTALYWYRQSLGQGPEFLIYFQGTGAADDSGLPNDRFFAVRPEGSVSTLKIQRTERGDSAVYLCASSLAGTSGETQYFGPGTRLLVL.

This chain joins TRBV3-1 (or the pseudogene TRBV3-2) and TRBJ2-3, with 10 bases matching TRBD2. Looked up from germline, CDR1 is LGHDT and CDR2 is YNNKEL (reference sequence). The CDR3 loop spans 16 amino acids. The trim removed 0 bases at V and 5 bases at J, leaving 5 bases unmatched. For the CDR3, the DNA is TGTGCCAGCAGCCAAGATCCTAGCGGGGGAGGAGATACGCAGTATTTT. Protein: CASSQDPSGGGDTQYF.

This clone was observed a few times. V usage is TRBV2 and J usage is TRBJ1-4; TRBD1 matches at 8 bases. The J segment lost 8 bases and the V segment lost 4 bases, leaving 9 bases of the junction unmatched. The CDR3 spans 15 residues. Germline V CDR1 and CDR2: SNHLY, FYNNEI. CDR3 DNA: TGTGCCAGCAGTGGCGGACAGGGAAGGATCGAAAAACTGTTTTTT. Protein product: CASSGGQGRIEKLFF.

The chain employs TRBV6-2 or TRBV6-3 and TRBJ2-1; 11 bases agree with TRBD1. Looked up from germline, CDR1 is MNHEY and CDR2 is SVGEGT. With V trimmed by 2 bases and J by 13 bases, 1 base remained unmatched. The CDR3 runs 12 residues. CDR3 sequence: CASSYGQGAQFF. The CDR3 nucleotides read TGTGCCAGCAGTTACGGACAGGGGGCACAGTTCTTC.

The chain uses TRBV6-4 and TRBJ1-3; D is unresolved. V was trimmed by 8 bases and J by 0 bases, leaving 17 bases between them. This CDR3 spans 16 amino acids. Germline V gene sequence: CDR1 MRHNA, CDR2 SNTAGT. In DNA, the CDR3 is TGTGCCAGCGAGCTGGCTACGGGGATCTCTGGAAACACCATATATTTT. Its translation: CASELATGISGNTIYF.

This clone has only one observation. The V gene is TRBV5-1, the J gene TRBJ2-2, with D hard to call. The ends were cut back, 1 base at V and 2 bases at J, with 6 bases in the middle. Looked up from germline, CDR1 is SGHRS and CDR2 is YFSETQ. The CDR3 totals 14 residues. CDR3 bases: TGCGCCAGCAGCTTGCGGTCCAACACCGGGGAGCTGTTTTTT. Protein product: CASSLRSNTGELFF.

The rearrangement uses TRBV29-1 and TRBJ2-3; 8 bases align to TRBD2. CDR3 length: 14 amino acids. CDR1 is SQVTM, CDR2 ANQGSEA, per germline. J gave up 5 bases and V 4 bases, and 8 bases lay outside the gene matches. CDR3 bases: TGCAGCGTTGTCCGGGGCGGGGGGAAAGATACGCAGTATTTT. Its protein product is CSVVRGGGKDTQYF.

J is TRBJ1-4 and V is TRBV7-9; 10 nucleotides match TRBD1. CDR3 size: 14 residues. Germline loops: CDR1 SEHNR, CDR2 FQNEAQ (reference sequence). V gave up 6 bases and J gave up 7 bases; unmatched junction bases: 5. The CDR3 loop is CASRPDRGIEKLFF. CDR3 in DNA: TGTGCCAGCAGACCGGACAGGGGGATTGAAAAACTGTTTTTT.

The chain is built from TRBV28 and TRBJ2-5; 8 bases agree with TRBD2. CDR1 is MDHEN, CDR2 SYDVKM, per germline. The CDR3 is made up of 14 amino acids. With V trimmed by 3 bases and J by 4 bases, 4 bases remained unmatched. In nucleotides, the CDR3 is TGTGCCAGCAGTTTTCGGGGGGGCCTAGAGACCCAGTACTTC. Translation: CASSFRGGLETQYF.

The genes are TRBV19 and TRBJ2-5; the D gene is possibly TRBD2 (7 bases). Germline values: CDR1 LNHDA, CDR2 SQIVND (reference sequence). CDR3 length equals 16 residues. V was clipped by 7 bases and J by 5 bases, with 23 bases between them. For the CDR3, the DNA is TGTGCCAGTACCTCATATGGCGGGGGCCAGGTGGAGACCCAGTACTTC. As protein: CASTSYGGGQVETQYF.

V gene TRBV6-6 combines with J gene TRBJ1-6; 7 bases fit TRBD1. Germline V lookup: CDR1 MNHNY, CDR2 SVGAGI (reference sequence). Trimming at V came to 2 bases and at J to 9 bases, leaving 10 bases not matched to a gene. CDR3 length: 16 residues. Written as DNA, the CDR3 is TGTGCCAGCAGTTACGACCCGACAGGGCGGACTTCACCCCTCCACTTT. Its translation: CASSYDPTGRTSPLHF.

The genes are TRBV30 and TRBJ1-4; D is undetermined. Trimming removed 1 base at V and 0 bases at J, with 12 bases between. CDR3 length equals 16 residues. Germline CDR1 reads GTSNPN; CDR2 reads SVGIG (reference sequence). This chain's CDR3 is CAWSAIPSATNEKLFF. DNA for the CDR3: TGTGCCTGGAGTGCTATCCCATCCGCAACTAATGAAAAACTGTTTTTT.

The CDR3 sequence is CASSYREGTGGYEQYF. The CDR3 nucleotides are TGTGCCAGCAGTTATAGAGAAGGGACAGGGGGCTACGAGCAGTACTTC. This rearrangement joins TRBV6-2 or TRBV6-3 to TRBJ2-7; 11 bases line up with TRBD1. Germline V CDR1 and CDR2: MNHEY, SVGEGT. Trimming at V came to 3 bases and at J to 3 bases, leaving 7 bases not matched to a gene. This CDR3 spans 16 amino acids.

The chain combines TRBV6-5 with TRBJ2-1; 7 bases fit TRBD1. The CDR3 sequence is 15 residues long. The trim removed 5 bases at V and 6 bases at J, leaving 10 bases unmatched. Germline loops: CDR1 MNHEY, CDR2 SVGAGI. The CDR3 protein is CASSPRQGEGNEQFF. CDR3 DNA sequence: TGTGCCAGCAGTCCTCGACAGGGAGAGGGCAATGAGCAGTTCTTC.

The chain has TRBV19 and TRBJ2-1, with 10 bases fitting TRBD2. The CDR3 covers 15 residues. The V gene end was trimmed by 3 bases and the J gene end by 8 bases; junction bases not matched to a gene: 7. Germline V lookup: CDR1 LNHDA, CDR2 SQIVND (reference sequence). Here the CDR3 DNA reads TGTGCCAGTAGTATGGGAGCGGGGGGGTTCGATGAGCAGTTCTTC. Translation: CASSMGAGGFDEQFF.

This CDR3 is CASSPDRGQGGYTF. Written as DNA, the CDR3 is TGTGCCAGCAGCCCCGACAGGGGGCAAGGTGGCTACACCTTC. The genes are TRBV4-2 and TRBJ1-2; 10 positions agree with TRBD1. Germline assignment: CDR1 LGHNA and CDR2 YNFKEQ. V was pared by 4 bases and J by 7 bases, with 6 bases of the junction left unmatched. The length of the CDR3 is 14 residues.

This chain uses TRBV6-8 with TRBJ2-7; possible D gene TRBD1, 6 bases. V was shortened by 0 bases and J by 4 bases, with 28 bases between the two germline ends. This CDR3 region has 20 residues. Germline-derived CDR1 and CDR2 are MNHGY and SAAAGT. The CDR3, as DNA: TGTGCCAGCAGTTACTCGAGAAGGGACCACCTTAAGAAGGGGGAATACGAGCAGTACTTC. It codes for CASSYSRRDHLKKGEYEQYF.

V gene TRBV14 combines with J gene TRBJ2-1; 9 nucleotides agree with TRBD1. The germline CDR1 and CDR2 sequences are SGHDN and FVKESK. The V gene end was trimmed by 4 bases and the J gene end by 0 bases; junction bases not matched to a gene: 22. This CDR3 region has 22 residues. This CDR3 reads CASSLPKKTGGSLRYSYNEQFF. CDR3 nucleotide sequence: TGTGCCAGCAGCCTACCGAAAAAGACAGGGGGATCATTAAGGTACTCCTACAATGAGCAGTTCTTC.

This clone is medium-sized within its sample. This chain uses TRBV28 with TRBJ2-7; 10 bases fit TRBD1. The length of the CDR3 is 21 residues. Germline V lookup: CDR1 MDHEN, CDR2 SYDVKM. The V and J ends lost 3 bases and 1 base, in that order; junction bases with no gene match: 21. CDR3 DNA sequence: TGTGCCAGCAGTTTTACGTGGTCCGGGACAGGGGAGGGGATCGGTTCCTACGAGCAGTACTTC. It encodes CASSFTWSGTGEGIGSYEQYF.

The V gene is TRBV19, the J gene TRBJ2-5; maybe TRBD2 (5 bases). Trimming removed 6 bases at V and 4 bases at J, with 9 bases between. Looked up from germline, CDR1 is LNHDA and CDR2 is SQIVND (reference sequence). This CDR3 region has 12 residues. CDR3 DNA sequence: TGTGCCAGTAGGGACTTGGGAGAGACCCAGTACTTC. It encodes CASRDLGETQYF.

The rearrangement joins TRBV19 to TRBJ1-2, with 11 positions matching TRBD1. The J segment lost 4 bases and the V segment lost 4 bases, leaving 11 bases of the junction unmatched. Germline assignment: CDR1 LNHDA and CDR2 SQIVND (reference sequence). The CDR3 is 17 residues long. CDR3 residues: CASSRTPDRGPTYGYTF. The CDR3, as DNA: TGTGCCAGTAGTAGAACCCCGGACAGGGGGCCGACCTATGGCTACACCTTC.

CDR3 sequence: CASSQGGRSNEQFF. The DNA for the CDR3 is TGCGCCAGCAGCCAAGGAGGCCGGAGCAATGAGCAGTTCTTC. The chain combines TRBV4-3 with TRBJ2-1, with D uncertain. Per germline, CDR1 LGHNA and CDR2 YSLEER. The ends were cut back, 1 base at V and 6 bases at J, with 10 bases in the middle. The CDR3 is 14 amino acids.

The rearrangement links TRBV2 to TRBJ1-4; unclear D gene. V lost 5 bases to trimming and J lost 3 bases, with 10 bases between them. Germline-derived CDR1 and CDR2 are SNHLY and FYNNEI. This CDR3 is 14 amino acids long. The CDR3 spells CASSRRTANEKLFF. Here the CDR3 DNA reads TGTGCCAGCAGTAGGAGGACTGCTAATGAAAAACTGTTTTTT. The full variable domain, in which reference TRBV2 and TRBJ1-4 provide the parts outside the CDR3, is EPEVTQTPSHQVTQMGQEVILRCVPISNHLYFYWYRQILGQKVEFLVSFYNNEISEKSEIFDDQFSVERPDGSNFTLKIRSTKLEDSAMYFCASSRRTANEKLFFGSGTQLSVL.

The rearrangement joins TRBV27 to TRBJ2-3; 15 nucleotides agree with TRBD2. Germline V gene data show CDR1 as MNHEY and CDR2 as SMNVEV (reference sequence). V trimming: 4 bases; J trimming: 3 bases; junction bases outside the gene matches: 2. This CDR3 is built from 16 residues. CDR3: CASSSGLAGGTDTQYF. CDR3 nucleotide sequence: TGTGCCAGCAGTTCGGGACTAGCGGGGGGAACAGATACGCAGTATTTT.

The chain combines TRBV6-1 with TRBJ1-1; TRBD1 matches 8 bases. Germline CDR1 is MNHNS and CDR2 is SASEGT. The V gene end was trimmed by 5 bases and the J gene end by 5 bases; junction bases not matched to a gene: 10. This CDR3 contains 15 residues. CDR3 protein: CASSHGQGRKTEAFF. CDR3 nucleotide sequence: TGTGCCAGCAGTCATGGACAGGGTAGGAAGACTGAAGCTTTCTTT.

The chain is built from TRBV4-3 and TRBJ2-7, with 10 bases lining up with TRBD1. The germline V gene has CDR1 LGHNA and CDR2 YSLEER. CDR3 length equals 14 residues. V was pared by 4 bases and J by 6 bases, with 6 bases of the junction left unmatched. Here the CDR3 reads CASSPMTGGGEQYF. In nucleotides, the CDR3 is TGCGCCAGCAGCCCAATGACAGGGGGCGGCGAGCAGTACTTC.

The V and J genes are TRBV11-2 and TRBJ1-2, with D tentatively TRBD1 (6 bases). CDR3 length: 12 amino acids. V lost 2 bases and J 7 bases, leaving 8 bases between the germline ends. The germline gives CDR1 SGHAT, CDR2 FQNNGV. Here the CDR3 DNA reads TGTGCCAGCAGCTTACAGGGGCTTGGCTACACCTTC. Its translation is CASSLQGLGYTF.